This T cell receptor (beta chain) was recovered during a study of T-cell reconstitution after alpha-beta-depleted transplantation in children. TCRbeta library preparation incorporated unique molecular identifiers. TCRdb redid the calling of the PCR reads with MiXCR, one entry per CDR3 protein. The table has about 600,000 distinct CDR3 sequences, roughly a tenth seen once. This clonotype was seen a handful of times. The length of the CDR3 is 14 residues. With V trimmed by 7 bases and J by 3 bases, 7 bases remained unmatched. CDR1 is SNHLY and CDR2 is FYNNEI in the germline V gene. This sequence originates from a human donor who donated a stem cell graft to a child with acute myeloid leukemia. The sample consisted of PBMCs from the stem cell graft donor, taken from the stem cell graft. This chain links TRBV2 with TRBJ2-5; 8 bases match TRBD2. The CDR3 loop is CASNRLTSEETQYF. Written as DNA, the CDR3 is TGTGCCAGCAACCGGTTGACTAGCGAAGAGACCCAGTACTTC. Combining the CDR3 with reference TRBV2 and TRBJ2-5 gives the whole variable domain EPEVTQTPSHQVTQMGQEVILRCVPISNHLYFYWYRQILGQKVEFLVSFYNNEISEKSEIFDDQFSVERPDGSNFTLKIRSTKLEDSAMYFCASNRLTSEETQYFGPGTRLLVL.